Each of the 26 T cell receptor beta chains below was sequenced from the same sample in a study of CD8 T cells in ankylosing spondylitis. Study outcomes and limitations: Characteristic, it appeared, of ankylosing spondylitis blood was a TCR beta motif of fewer than 10 highly homologous variants.

TCRdb reanalysed the 5' RACE reads using MiXCR and keeps one entry per CDR3 protein. The sample shows about 220,000 distinct CDR3 sequences, around 6.6% of them seen only once. No antigen is known for these receptors. Sequencing was performed on blood, either unsorted or a sorted T cell fraction (not recorded which). The receptors were gathered from a male donor with ankylosing spondylitis.

This clonotype was seen repeatedly, ten times or more. J is TRBJ2-3 and V is TRBV28, with D perhaps TRBD2 (7 bases). V was cut by 6 bases and J by 1 base, with 11 bases left in between. Germline V lookup: CDR1 MDHEN, CDR2 SYDVKM. This CDR3 is built from 14 residues. Written as DNA, the CDR3 is TGTGCCAGCAGCTTCGGGGGGCGCACAGATACGCAGTATTTT. This translates into CASSFGGRTDTQYF.

The genes are TRBV20-1 and TRBJ2-7, with 8 bases lining up with TRBD1. Germline CDR1 is DFQATT and CDR2 is SNEGSKA (reference sequence). J gave up 2 bases and V 0 bases, and 9 bases lay outside the gene matches. CDR3 length: 16 residues. The CDR3 bases are TGCAGTGCTAGAGATCGGAAACAGGGGGAAACCTACGAGCAGTACTTC. Its protein is CSARDRKQGETYEQYF.

This clonotype has at least ten counts. Compared with germline, one end of the junction differs, possibly owing to a read error. The chain links TRBV7-7 to TRBJ2-2, with D possibly matching TRBD2 (5 bases). This CDR3 contains 16 residues. The germline CDR1 and CDR2 sequences are SSHAT and FNYEAQ (reference sequence). In nucleotides, the CDR3 is TGTGCTAGCAGCCCCCATGGCGGGCAGAACACCGGGGAGCTGTTTTTT. Translation: CASSPHGGQNTGELFF. Full variable domain (missing parts from reference TRBV7-7 and TRBJ2-2): GAGVSQSPRYKVTKRGQDVTLRCDPISSHATLYWYQQALGQGPEFLTYFNYEAQPDKSGLPSDRFSAERPEGSISTLTIQRTEQRDSAMYRCASSPHGGQNTGELFFGEGSRLTVL.

Written as DNA, the CDR3 is TGTGCCAGTAGCGTCCGGGACAGTCATCAGCCCCAGCATTTT. This encodes CASSVRDSHQPQHF. The chain combines TRBV19 with TRBJ1-5, with TRBD1 matching 7 bases. CDR3 length equals 14 residues. The J segment lost 5 bases and the V segment lost 6 bases, leaving 7 bases of the junction unmatched. Germline loops: CDR1 LNHDA, CDR2 SQIVND (reference sequence).

The rearrangement links TRBV9 to TRBJ2-1, with TRBD2 matching 8 bases. Per the germline V gene, CDR1 is SGDLS and CDR2 is YYNGEE. V was clipped by 0 bases and J by 7 bases; unmatched bases: 3. This CDR3 has 14 amino acids. Here the CDR3 DNA reads TGTGCCAGCAGCGTAGCGGGAGGGCGTAATGAGCAGTTCTTC. Its protein product is CASSVAGGRNEQFF.

The CDR3 nucleotides are TGTGCCAGCAGTTTAAACCCCCGGGGTGACACTGAAGCTTTCTTT. This translates into CASSLNPRGDTEAFF. The chain recombines TRBV12-3 or TRBV12-4 with TRBJ1-1; D gene unclear. The CDR3 length is 15 residues. V lost 2 bases and J lost 3, with 13 bases in between.

In this sample, this clonotype turned up many times. The V call is TRBV28, the J call TRBJ2-3, with D hard to call. V was pared by 1 base and J by 1 base, with 18 bases between. The CDR3 is made up of 18 amino acids. In germline, CDR1 is MDHEN, CDR2 SYDVKM. CDR3 in amino acids: CASSLSGLGDRGTDTQYF. The CDR3 DNA sequence: TGTGCCAGCAGTTTATCTGGGCTTGGCGACCGGGGCACAGATACGCAGTATTTT.

This clonotype came up many times. V and J are TRBV9 and TRBJ2-2; 10 nucleotides line up with TRBD1. The ends lost 1 base at V and 2 bases at J; junction bases unmatched: 5. Germline V gene lookup returns CDR1 SGDLS and CDR2 YYNGEE. The CDR3 runs to 17 residues. The chain's CDR3 is CASSVPGQGINTGELFF. As DNA, the CDR3 is TGTGCCAGCAGCGTACCGGGACAGGGGATTAACACCGGGGAGCTGTTTTTT.

V and J are TRBV7-9 and TRBJ2-5; 9 bases are shared with TRBD1. Looked up from germline, CDR1 is SEHNR and CDR2 is FQNEAQ (reference sequence). The CDR3 totals 14 residues. The trim removed 5 bases at V and 3 bases at J, leaving 4 bases unmatched. The CDR3 bases are TGTGCCAGCAGCAAAAGGGACAGGGAAGAGACCCAGTACTTC. The encoded protein is CASSKRDREETQYF.

This clonotype showed up many times. The chain uses TRBV9 and TRBJ1-4; tentative D call: TRBD1 (6 bases). The ends were cut back, 4 bases at V and 0 bases at J, with 10 bases in the middle. Germline values: CDR1 SGDLS, CDR2 YYNGEE. This CDR3 spans 15 amino acids. CDR3 bases: TGTGCCAGCAGCCGACAGGCAGCAACTAATGAAAAACTGTTTTTT. Translating it yields CASSRQAATNEKLFF.

This clonotype was observed a few times. This chain joins TRBV6-1 and TRBJ2-1; D is unresolved. Germline assignment: CDR1 MNHNS and CDR2 SASEGT. The CDR3 sequence is 12 residues long. With 3 bases removed from V and 8 bases from J, the gap between germline ends came to 8 bases. In nucleotides, the CDR3 is TGTGCCAGCAGTGATACGGGCGATGAGCAGTTCTTC. Amino acid sequence: CASSDTGDEQFF.

In DNA, the CDR3 is TGCAGTGCTAGAAACTACAATGAGCAGTTCTTC. It is translated as CSARNYNEQFF. V is TRBV20-1 and J is TRBJ2-1; D unresolved. The CDR3 loop spans 11 amino acids. The germline V gene has CDR1 DFQATT and CDR2 SNEGSKA (reference sequence). V lost 2 bases, J lost 3 bases, and 2 bases lay in between.

This clonotype was seen many times. The chain recombines TRBV20-1 with TRBJ2-1; D remains unclear. Germline V CDR1 and CDR2: DFQATT, SNEGSKA (reference sequence). The germline V and J ends were trimmed by 0 bases and 1 base, with 10 bases remaining between them. The CDR3 is 15 amino acids. The CDR3 nucleotides are TGCAGTGCTAGAGATCTAGGCGGTTCCTACAATGAGCAGTTCTTC. Protein sequence: CSARDLGGSYNEQFF.

The sample holds many counts of this clonotype. The gene calls are TRBV2 and TRBJ2-3; TRBD2 matches 10 bases. This CDR3 is built from 17 residues. CDR1 is SNHLY, CDR2 FYNNEI, per germline. Losses at the gene ends were 6 bases for V and 5 bases for J; bases not matched to a gene: 14. The chain's CDR3 is CASSYDLAGEARDTQYF. The CDR3, as DNA: TGTGCCAGCAGCTACGATCTAGCGGGAGAGGCGCGAGATACGCAGTATTTT. The variable domain in full, completed from reference TRBV2 and TRBJ2-3, reads EPEVTQTPSHQVTQMGQEVILRCVPISNHLYFYWYRQILGQKVEFLVSFYNNEISEKSEIFDDQFSVERPDGSNFTLKIRSTKLEDSAMYFCASSYDLAGEARDTQYFGPGTRLTVL.

The table lists this clonotype with many counts. This chain links TRBV20-1 with TRBJ2-7; no reliable D call. The V gene lost 1 base and the J gene lost 4 bases, with 11 bases spanning the gap. The CDR3 is made up of 13 amino acids. Per the germline V gene, CDR1 is DFQATT and CDR2 is SNEGSKA (reference sequence). Here the CDR3 reads CSARVAVGYEQYF. The CDR3 DNA follows: TGCAGTGCTAGAGTGGCCGTCGGGTACGAGCAGTACTTC.

The V call is TRBV7-2, the J call TRBJ2-1; 8 bases are shared with TRBD2. CDR1 and CDR2 from the germline V gene are SGHTA and FQGNSA. The CDR3 length is 15 residues. Unmatched junction bases numbered 4, after V lost 3 bases and J lost 3 bases. The CDR3 spells CASSLASGLYNEQFF. The DNA of the CDR3 is TGTGCCAGCAGCTTGGCTAGCGGGCTCTACAATGAGCAGTTCTTC.

This clonotype was seen many times. The chain is built from TRBV27 and TRBJ1-5, with D possibly being TRBD1 (6 bases). V shed 6 bases and J shed 6 bases, with 12 bases lying between them. Germline loops: CDR1 MNHEY, CDR2 SMNVEV (reference sequence). This CDR3 is 13 amino acids long. CDR3 residues: CASRPGGAQPQHF. The CDR3 DNA reads TGTGCCAGCAGGCCTGGGGGGGCTCAGCCCCAGCATTTT.

This clonotype appeared many times. No DNA is shown, since the ends of the CDR3 on it are uncertain; the CDR3 is the one TCRdb lists. This chain uses TRBV29-1 with TRBJ2-1; TRBD2, the table's D call, lacks a check against the DNA. The CDR3 is made up of 9 amino acids, end residues included. Germline V gene data show CDR1 as SQVTM and CDR2 as ANQGSEA. The CDR3 spells CSVASGSIF.

This clonotype has ten or more counts. The chain links TRBV5-6 to TRBJ2-5; D remains ambiguous. The germline V gene encodes CDR1 SGHDT and CDR2 YYEEEE. The CDR3 has 15 amino acids. Deletions cut 4 bases from V and 4 bases from J, with 17 bases between. DNA of the CDR3: TGTGCCAGCAGCCCCGCAGGCCGCATGGGAGAGACCCAGTACTTC. Protein product: CASSPAGRMGETQYF.

This clonotype has just a few counts. The rearrangement links TRBV5-1 to TRBJ2-5; no firm D call. Trimming took off 6 bases at V and 5 bases at J, with 14 bases between the two ends. The germline V gene encodes CDR1 SGHRS and CDR2 YFSETQ. The length of the CDR3 is 13 residues. CDR3 nucleotides: TGCGCCAGCAAATACCTAGTCGGTGAGACCCAGTACTTC. Protein sequence: CASKYLVGETQYF.

Many counts were recorded for this clonotype. V is TRBV4-3 and J is TRBJ1-2, with a tentative D call TRBD1 (6 bases). Trimming removed 1 base from V and 3 bases from J, with 21 bases in between. Germline CDR1 is LGHNA and CDR2 is YSLEER. There are 18 residues in the CDR3. CDR3 residues: CASSQVAGHTLSDYGYTF. CDR3 in DNA: TGCGCCAGCAGCCAAGTTGCGGGACACACCCTCAGTGACTATGGCTACACCTTC.

This clonotype was seen at least ten times. The chain combines TRBV7-6 with TRBJ2-1; no clear D. The V end was cut by 7 bases, the J end by 4 bases, with 14 bases between. The CDR3 extends over 14 amino acids. Germline CDR1 is SGHVS and CDR2 is FNYEAQ. CDR3 DNA: TGTGCCAGCATGAGAGACTGGCAGTACAATGAGCAGTTCTTC. Its protein is CASMRDWQYNEQFF.

The chain employs TRBV9 and TRBJ2-7; D not certain. There are 15 residues in the CDR3. Trimming left V 0 bases short and J 4 bases short, with 14 bases between. Germline lookup yields CDR1 SGDLS and CDR2 YYNGEE. CDR3 sequence (DNA): TGTGCCAGCAGCGTAGCCTCTCCCCCCCTTTACGAGCAGTACTTC. It encodes CASSVASPPLYEQYF.

The sample holds many counts of this clonotype. This rearrangement joins TRBV7-2 to TRBJ2-7; D is perhaps TRBD2 (6 bases). The CDR3 totals 13 residues. Trimming stripped 0 bases from V and 5 bases from J, with 8 bases between. Germline CDR1 reads SGHTA; CDR2 reads FQGNSA. DNA of the CDR3: TGTGCCAGCAGCTTAGCGGGAGGTCACGAGCAGTACTTC. Translating gives CASSLAGGHEQYF.

Ten or more counts support this clonotype. This chain connects TRBV7-2 to TRBJ2-7; D unclear. The CDR3 extends over 14 amino acids. Between the trimmed V and J ends, which lost 3 bases and 2 bases, there was a span of 11 bases. Germline V gives CDR1 SGHTA, CDR2 FQGNSA. The CDR3 protein is CASSFGPITYEQYF. Here the CDR3 DNA reads TGTGCCAGCAGCTTCGGACCGATTACCTACGAGCAGTACTTC.

The chain couples TRBV5-1 to TRBJ2-1; 8 bases agree with TRBD2. The germline CDR1 and CDR2 sequences are SGHRS and YFSETQ. J was trimmed by 7 bases and V by 3 bases; bases with no gene match: 6. CDR3 size: 14 residues. The CDR3 DNA reads as TGCGCCAGCAGCTCATTCACGGGAGGGAATGAGCAGTTCTTC. Its translation is CASSSFTGGNEQFF.